This T cell receptor beta chain was identified during a study of blood T cell repertoires in COVID-19. Whole-study context: Nucleic acid was either cDNA or gDNA, and it came from T cells, B-cell-depleted T cells, or PBMCs.

The method was immunoSEQ multiplex PCR; TCRdb's version includes in-frame clones alone and lacks a portion of them. Among 150,000 to 200,000 clones listed, under 90% were seen once. V was trimmed by 4 bases and J by 0 bases, leaving 20 bases between them. Germline V gene sequence: CDR1 SGHRS, CDR2 YFSETQ. The CDR3 has 19 residues. The material sequenced was peripheral blood. The sequence derives from a woman of 80 years or more with acute or convalescent COVID-19. The V and J genes are TRBV5-1 and TRBJ2-6; D is perhaps TRBD1 (5 bases). The CDR3 DNA reads TGCGCCAGCAGCCCCATTTCCCCTAGGGGTACCTCTGGGGCCAACGTCCTGACTTTC. Protein: CASSPISPRGTSGANVLTF.